Presented here are 15 T cell receptor beta chains from one specimen sequenced in a study of regulatory T cells in long-lasting Graves disease. Time point: persistent/refractory GD, antithyroid drugs over 5 years with positive TRAb. PBMC RNA served as the TCR library source. To make TCR beta libraries, researchers used iRepertoire HTBI primers and Arm-PCR of CDR3 regions. TCRdb ran MiXCR on the multiplex PCR reads and lists one entry per CDR3 protein. The sample has 300,000 or so distinct CDR3 sequences; around a fifth are singletons. The sequenced sample was peripheral blood mononuclear cells (PBMCs), obtained when the disease was refractory, from a patient treated with antithyroid drugs. The receptors were gathered from a female donor with Graves disease.

This chain links TRBV30 with TRBJ1-2; no definite D call. Trimming removed 1 base at V and 8 bases at J, with 8 bases between. CDR3 length: 11 amino acids. The germline CDR1 and CDR2 sequences are GTSNPN and SVGIG (reference sequence). CDR3 in amino acids: CAWSGTWGYTF. CDR3 bases: TGTGCCTGGAGTGGGACGTGGGGCTACACCTTC.

This clonotype showed up many times. V gene TRBV12-3 or TRBV12-4 combines with J gene TRBJ1-6; D not resolved. V gave up 3 bases and J gave up 7 bases, with 10 bases separating them. The CDR3 covers 14 residues. The CDR3 protein is CASSFSGENSPLHF. The CDR3 DNA sequence: TGTGCCAGCAGTTTTTCGGGAGAGAATTCACCCCTCCACTTT.

This clonotype came up a few times. The V and J genes are TRBV24-1 and TRBJ1-2; weak D call: TRBD1 (6 bases). This CDR3 is 14 amino acids long. Trimming stripped 5 bases from V and 5 bases from J, with 14 bases between. The germline gives CDR1 KGHDR, CDR2 SFDVKD. CDR3 DNA: TGTGCCACCAGTGGTGGAGGCAGGGGATATGGCTACACCTTC. Amino acids: CATSGGGRGYGYTF.

This clonotype was recorded many times. The V call is TRBV7-2, the J call TRBJ2-5, with 7 bases that match TRBD2. CDR1 is SGHTA and CDR2 is FQGNSA in the germline V gene. The CDR3 length is 15 residues. Losses at the gene ends were 2 bases for V and 1 base for J; bases not matched to a gene: 4. This CDR3 is CASSLPGGPQETQYF. CDR3 DNA sequence: TGTGCCAGCAGCTTACCGGGAGGCCCCCAAGAGACCCAGTACTTC.

Points on this clonotype: A much larger clonotype is one base distant, so this may be a read error. The chain carries TRBV9 and TRBJ1-4; no definite D call. Germline V gives CDR1 SGDLS, CDR2 YYNGEE. CDR3 length equals 15 residues. This CDR3 is CASSVGEGWGEKPFF. DNA of the CDR3: TGTGCCAGCAGCGTAGGGGAGGGATGGGGTGAAAAACCGTTTTTT.

This clonotype was detected only a few times. The rearrangement links TRBV5-4 to TRBJ1-6, with TRBD1 matching over 7 bases. The CDR3 contains 14 residues. Germline CDR1 and CDR2: SGHNT and YYREEE (reference sequence). Trimming took 6 bases from V and 7 from J; bases not matched to a gene: 7. DNA for the CDR3: TGTGCCAGCAATCCCCAGGGGGTCAATTCACCCCTCCACTTT. This encodes CASNPQGVNSPLHF.

The chain combines TRBV24-1 with TRBJ1-6; D may be TRBD1 (5 bases). CDR1 is KGHDR, CDR2 SFDVKD, per germline. Trimming cost V 1 base and J 10 bases, with 16 bases left between them. The CDR3 has 16 amino acids. The CDR3 bases are TGTGCCACCAGTGATTTAAATGGGGGTAAGGAATCACCCCTCCACTTT. Its protein is CATSDLNGGKESPLHF.

This clonotype was recorded only once. The chain carries TRBV19 and TRBJ2-5; 16 bases are shared with TRBD2. This CDR3 is 22 amino acids long. V lost 2 bases, J lost 4 bases, and 19 bases stayed unmatched. Germline lookup yields CDR1 LNHDA and CDR2 SQIVND (reference sequence). The DNA for the CDR3 is TGTGCCAGTAGTATAATCCCTAGGATGGGACTAGCGGGAGGGCCGAAAGGAGAGACCCAGTACTTC. As protein: CASSIIPRMGLAGGPKGETQYF.

This clonotype was detected only once. The chain has TRBV12-3 or TRBV12-4 and TRBJ2-3; TRBD1 matches 8 bases. V lost 4 bases and J lost 4; bases outside the gene matches: 7. The CDR3 is made up of 15 amino acids. CDR3 nucleotide sequence: TGTGCCAGCAGTTCGGGGCAGGGGGCCTCAGATACGCAGTATTTT. It is translated as CASSSGQGASDTQYF.

This clonotype was recorded at least ten times. The chain links TRBV29-1 to TRBJ2-7, with TRBD1 as a possible D gene (6 bases). Germline V gives CDR1 SQVTM, CDR2 ANQGSEA. The CDR3 has 12 residues. The V and J ends lost 7 bases and 1 base respectively, with 11 bases between them. The CDR3 sequence: CSARQDSYEQYF. The CDR3 nucleotides read TGCAGCGCCCGACAGGATTCCTACGAGCAGTACTTC.

V and J are TRBV30 and TRBJ1-4; D is undetermined. The V end lost 6 bases, the J end lost 4 bases, and 15 bases lay between the germline ends. CDR1 and CDR2 (germline): GTSNPN, SVGIG (reference sequence). This CDR3 has 14 residues. The CDR3 is CACIEGHHNEKLFF. For the CDR3, the DNA is TGTGCCTGCATCGAGGGTCACCATAATGAAAAACTGTTTTTT.

This clonotype has a handful of counts. The chain uses TRBV9 and TRBJ1-2, with 9 bases that match TRBD1. The CDR3 length is 17 residues. CDR1 and CDR2 (germline): SGDLS, YYNGEE. V gave up 1 base and J gave up 3 bases; unmatched junction bases: 10. CDR3 protein: CASSVRTGDQVDYGYTF. As DNA, the CDR3 is TGTGCCAGCAGCGTACGGACAGGGGATCAAGTTGACTATGGCTACACCTTC.

In this sample, this clonotype turned up many times. The chain couples TRBV27 to TRBJ1-2; no definite D call. The CDR3 runs to 15 residues. Germline CDR1 reads MNHEY; CDR2 reads SMNVEV (reference sequence). Trimming shortened V by 3 bases and J by 2 bases, and 13 bases separated the two germline ends. The CDR3 DNA is TGTGCCAGCAGTTTGGTAGGGCTCCACAACTATGGCTACACCTTC. As protein: CASSLVGLHNYGYTF.

This clonotype was detected only a few times. This sequence joins TRBV9 and TRBJ1-1; the D is unclear. Germline V gene sequence: CDR1 SGDLS, CDR2 YYNGEE. The CDR3 consists of 13 residues. V lost 0 bases and J 0 bases, leaving 3 bases between the germline ends. CDR3 sequence: CASSVALNTEAFF. In nucleotides, the CDR3 is TGTGCCAGCAGCGTAGCTCTGAACACTGAAGCTTTCTTT.

The V gene is TRBV7-2, the J gene TRBJ1-5, with 11 bases aligning to TRBD1. The CDR3 runs to 16 residues. Germline CDR1 is SGHTA and CDR2 is FQGNSA. V shed 2 bases and J 4 bases; nucleotides not matched to a gene: 4. CDR3 DNA sequence: TGTGCCAGCAGCTTATGGACAGGGGGCTCTAATCAGCCCCAGCATTTT. Its protein product is CASSLWTGGSNQPQHF.